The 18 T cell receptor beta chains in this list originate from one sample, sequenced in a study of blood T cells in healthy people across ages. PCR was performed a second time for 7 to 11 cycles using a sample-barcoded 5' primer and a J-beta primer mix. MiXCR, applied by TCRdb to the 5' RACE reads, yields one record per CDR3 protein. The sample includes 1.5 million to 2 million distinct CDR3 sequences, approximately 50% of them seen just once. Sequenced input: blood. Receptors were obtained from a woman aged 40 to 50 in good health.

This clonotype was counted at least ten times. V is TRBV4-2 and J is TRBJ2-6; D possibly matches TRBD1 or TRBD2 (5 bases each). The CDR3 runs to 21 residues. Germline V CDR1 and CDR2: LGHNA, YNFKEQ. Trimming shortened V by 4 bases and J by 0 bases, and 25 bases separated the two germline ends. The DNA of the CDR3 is TGTGCCAGCAGCCGTTGGGACCTACGGTCCGAAGACGTCTCTGGGGCCAACGTCCTGACTTTC. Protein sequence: CASSRWDLRSEDVSGANVLTF.

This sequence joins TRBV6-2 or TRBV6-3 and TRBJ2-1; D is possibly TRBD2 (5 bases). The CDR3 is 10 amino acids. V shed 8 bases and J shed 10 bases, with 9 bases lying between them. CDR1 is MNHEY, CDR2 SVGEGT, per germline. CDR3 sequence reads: CASAGGEQFF. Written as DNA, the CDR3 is TGTGCCAGCGCAGGAGGAGAGCAGTTCTTC.

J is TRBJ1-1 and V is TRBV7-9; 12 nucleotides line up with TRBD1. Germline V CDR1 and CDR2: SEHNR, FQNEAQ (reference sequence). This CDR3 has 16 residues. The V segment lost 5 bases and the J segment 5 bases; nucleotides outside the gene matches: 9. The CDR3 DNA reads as TGTGCCAGCAGCCCCCGGGACAGGGGGCTTGTAACTGAAGCTTTCTTT. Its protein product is CASSPRDRGLVTEAFF.

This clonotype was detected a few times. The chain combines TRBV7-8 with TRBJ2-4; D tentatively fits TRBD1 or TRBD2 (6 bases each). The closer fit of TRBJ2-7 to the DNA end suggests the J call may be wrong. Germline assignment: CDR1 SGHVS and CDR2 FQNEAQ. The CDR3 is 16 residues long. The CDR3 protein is CASSLGGTNGVYEQYF. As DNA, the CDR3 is TGTGCCAGCAGCTTAGGCGGGACAAATGGGGTCTACGAGCAGTACTTC.

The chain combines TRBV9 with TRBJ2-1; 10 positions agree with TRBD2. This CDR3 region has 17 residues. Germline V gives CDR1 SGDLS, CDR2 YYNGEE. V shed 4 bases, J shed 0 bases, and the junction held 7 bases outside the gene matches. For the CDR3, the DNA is TGTGCCAGCAGCCCCTCGCAGCGGGGGGGCTCCTACAATGAGCAGTTCTTC. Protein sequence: CASSPSQRGGSYNEQFF.

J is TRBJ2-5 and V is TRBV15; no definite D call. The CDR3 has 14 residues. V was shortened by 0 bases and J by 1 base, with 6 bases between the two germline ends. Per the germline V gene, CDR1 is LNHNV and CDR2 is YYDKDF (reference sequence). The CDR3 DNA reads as TGTGCCACCAGCAGAGATAGACTCCAAGAGACCCAGTACTTC. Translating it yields CATSRDRLQETQYF.

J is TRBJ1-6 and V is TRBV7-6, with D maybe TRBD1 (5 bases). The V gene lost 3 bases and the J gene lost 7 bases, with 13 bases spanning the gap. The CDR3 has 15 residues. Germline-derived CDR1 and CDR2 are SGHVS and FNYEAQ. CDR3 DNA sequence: TGTGCCAGCAGCTTGGGGCAGGGAATAAATTCACCCCTCCACTTT. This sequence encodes CASSLGQGINSPLHF.

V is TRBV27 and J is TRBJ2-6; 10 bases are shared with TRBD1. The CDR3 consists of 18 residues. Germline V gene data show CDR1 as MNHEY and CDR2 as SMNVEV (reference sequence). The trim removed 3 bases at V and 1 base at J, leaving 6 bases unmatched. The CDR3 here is CASSLRDRGRSGANVLTF. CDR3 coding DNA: TGTGCCAGCAGTTTGAGAGACAGGGGGCGGTCTGGGGCCAACGTCCTGACTTTC. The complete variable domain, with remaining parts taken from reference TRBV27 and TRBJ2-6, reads EAQVTQNPRYLITVTGKKLTVTCSQNMNHEYMSWYRQDPGLGLRQIYYSMNVEVTDKGDVPEGYKVSRKEKRNFPLILESPSPNQTSLYFCASSLRDRGRSGANVLTFGAGSRLTVL.

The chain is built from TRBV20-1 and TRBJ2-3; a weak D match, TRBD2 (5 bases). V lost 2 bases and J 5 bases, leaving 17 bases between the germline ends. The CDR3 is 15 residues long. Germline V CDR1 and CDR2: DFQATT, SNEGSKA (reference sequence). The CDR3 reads CSARRPASRGDTQYF. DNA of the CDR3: TGCAGTGCTAGACGCCCGGCTAGCCGGGGAGATACGCAGTATTTT.

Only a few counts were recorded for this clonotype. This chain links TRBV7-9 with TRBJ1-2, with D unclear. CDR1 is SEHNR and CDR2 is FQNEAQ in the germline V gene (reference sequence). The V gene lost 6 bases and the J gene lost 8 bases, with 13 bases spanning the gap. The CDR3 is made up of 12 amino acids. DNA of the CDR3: TGTGCCAGCAGTCAAAAGTTGGAGGGCTACACCTTC. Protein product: CASSQKLEGYTF. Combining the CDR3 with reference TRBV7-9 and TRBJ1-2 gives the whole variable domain DTGVSQNPRHKITKRGQNVTFRCDPISEHNRLYWYRQTLGQGPEFLTYFQNEAQLEKSRLLSDRFSAERPKGSFSTLEIQRTEQGDSAMYLCASSQKLEGYTFGSGTRLTVV.

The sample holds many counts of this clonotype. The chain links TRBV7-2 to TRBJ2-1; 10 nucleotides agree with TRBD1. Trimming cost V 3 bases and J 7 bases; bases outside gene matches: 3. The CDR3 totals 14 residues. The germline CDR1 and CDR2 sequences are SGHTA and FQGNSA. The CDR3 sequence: CASSFDRGHNEQFF. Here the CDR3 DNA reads TGTGCCAGCAGCTTTGACAGGGGGCATAATGAGCAGTTCTTC.

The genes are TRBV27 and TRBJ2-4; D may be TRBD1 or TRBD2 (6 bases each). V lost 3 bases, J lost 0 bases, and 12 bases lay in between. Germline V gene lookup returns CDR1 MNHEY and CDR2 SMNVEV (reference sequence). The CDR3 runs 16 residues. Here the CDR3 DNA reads TGTGCCAGCAGTTTTCGGGGGCAGTTAGCCAAAAACATTCAGTACTTC. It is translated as CASSFRGQLAKNIQYF.

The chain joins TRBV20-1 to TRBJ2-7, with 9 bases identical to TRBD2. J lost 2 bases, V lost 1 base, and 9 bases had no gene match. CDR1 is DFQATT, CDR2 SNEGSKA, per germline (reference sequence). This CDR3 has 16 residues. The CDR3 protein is CSARVSGGGAPYEQYF. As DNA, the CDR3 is TGCAGTGCTAGAGTGAGTGGCGGGGGGGCCCCCTACGAGCAGTACTTC.

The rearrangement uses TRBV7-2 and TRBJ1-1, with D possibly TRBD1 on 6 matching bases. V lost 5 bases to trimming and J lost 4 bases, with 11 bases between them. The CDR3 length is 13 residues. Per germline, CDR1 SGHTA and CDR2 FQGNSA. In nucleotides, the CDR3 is TGTGCCAGCAGCCCACAGGGTTTCACTGAAGCTTTCTTT. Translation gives CASSPQGFTEAFF.

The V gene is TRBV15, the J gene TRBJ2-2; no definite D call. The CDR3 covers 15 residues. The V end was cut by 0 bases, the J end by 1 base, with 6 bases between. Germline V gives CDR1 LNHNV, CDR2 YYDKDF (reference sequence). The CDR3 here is CATSRDKRNTGELFF. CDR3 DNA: TGTGCCACCAGCAGAGATAAGAGGAACACCGGGGAGCTGTTTTTT.

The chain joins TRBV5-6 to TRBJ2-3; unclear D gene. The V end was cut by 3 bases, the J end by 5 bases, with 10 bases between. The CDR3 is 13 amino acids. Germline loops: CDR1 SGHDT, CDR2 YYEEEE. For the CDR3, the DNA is TGTGCCAGCAGCTCCACCGGAAAAGATACGCAGTATTTT. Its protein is CASSSTGKDTQYF.

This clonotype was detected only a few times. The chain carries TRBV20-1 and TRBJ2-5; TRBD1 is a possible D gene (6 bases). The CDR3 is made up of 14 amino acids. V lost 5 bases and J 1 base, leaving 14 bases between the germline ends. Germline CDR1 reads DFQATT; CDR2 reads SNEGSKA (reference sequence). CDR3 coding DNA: TGCAGTGCTGAGGGGGACACAAGCCAAGAGACCCAGTACTTC. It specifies CSAEGDTSQETQYF.

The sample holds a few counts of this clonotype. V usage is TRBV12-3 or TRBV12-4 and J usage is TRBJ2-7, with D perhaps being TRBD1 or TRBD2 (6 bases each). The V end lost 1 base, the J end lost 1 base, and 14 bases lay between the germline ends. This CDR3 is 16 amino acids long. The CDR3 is CASSLVGGPASYEQYF. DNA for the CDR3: TGTGCCAGCAGTTTAGTCGGGGGCCCTGCATCCTACGAGCAGTACTTC.